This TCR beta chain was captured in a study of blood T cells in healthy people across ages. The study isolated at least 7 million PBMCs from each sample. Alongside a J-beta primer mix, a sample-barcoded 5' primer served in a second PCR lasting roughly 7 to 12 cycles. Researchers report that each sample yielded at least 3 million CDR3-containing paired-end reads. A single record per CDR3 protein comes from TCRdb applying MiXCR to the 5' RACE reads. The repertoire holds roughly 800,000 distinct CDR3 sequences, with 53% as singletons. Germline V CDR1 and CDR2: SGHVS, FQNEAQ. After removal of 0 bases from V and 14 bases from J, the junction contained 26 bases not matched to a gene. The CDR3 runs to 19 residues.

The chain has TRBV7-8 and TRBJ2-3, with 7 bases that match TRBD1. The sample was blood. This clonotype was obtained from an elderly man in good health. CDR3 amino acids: CASSLAGDTGQDRHRYAYF. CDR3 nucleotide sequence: TGTGCCAGCAGCTTAGCTGGGGATACCGGACAGGACCGGCACAGATACGCGTATTTT.